The present T cell receptor (beta chain) was sequenced within a study of T cell repertoires in cytomegalovirus infection. Across the study: Both CMV infection and a matching HLA type were indicated by public TCR beta signatures.

CDR3 size: 17 residues. The ends lost 1 base at V and 4 bases at J; junction bases unmatched: 8. CDR1 is SGHTA and CDR2 is FQGNSA in the germline V gene. MiXCR, run by TCRdb on the reads, gives a single entry per CDR3 protein. This table has hundreds of thousands of distinct CDR3 sequences, 30% to 35% appearing once. In regard to this clonotype: Its target is not known.

The sample was cultured PBMCs, taken from culture after CMV antigen stimulation. This TCR came from a human donor in good health (CMV status not recorded). Some clones in this sample may be carry-over from other donors' samples. V and J are TRBV7-2 and TRBJ2-5, with 11 bases identical to TRBD2. As DNA, the CDR3 is TGTGCCAGCAGCTTAGAGGTGTTTCTAGCGGGAGGAGAGACCCAGTACTTC. Encoded protein: CASSLEVFLAGGETQYF.